The entry that follows covers one T cell receptor (beta chain) sequence. The source of the sample is a study of CD8 T cells in Susac syndrome. Trimming left V 5 bases short and J 2 bases short, with 16 bases between. Germline V gene sequence: CDR1 MDHEN, CDR2 SYDVKM. The CDR3 is made up of 15 amino acids. Random hexamers were used to reverse transcribe 0.5 to 1 ug of RNA. TCRdb reanalysed the immunoSEQ multiplex PCR reads using MiXCR and keeps one entry per CDR3 protein. The sample yields 74,000 or so distinct CDR3 sequences, about 93% seen once. The receptor's source is a human donor with Susac syndrome. The gene calls are TRBV28 and TRBJ2-7; a weak D match, TRBD2 (8 bases). Sequenced sample: CD4+ T cells from PBMCs. This chain's CDR3 is CASSQSGRGPYEQYF. CDR3 sequence (DNA): TGTGCCAGCAGTCAGTCCGGGAGGGGGCCCTACGAGCAGTACTTC.